This TCR beta chain was found in a study of blood T cell repertoires in COVID-19. Study overall: Both acute and convalescent COVID-19 samples were obtained from the United States, Italy and Spain.

Source study methods: How many nucleated cells were present was estimated from reference gene primer amplification. The repertoire was sequenced with immunoSEQ multiplex PCR; TCRdb's copy has only in-frame clones and lacks some. That table gives V, J and clone size, and the DNA gave D and trimming. The sample has fewer than 200,000 clones, 85% to 95% seen once. This clone was found many times. CDR1 MDHEN and CDR2 SYDVKM come from the germline V gene. V was cut by 3 bases and J by 6 bases, with 9 bases left in between. The CDR3 has 12 residues. The chain has TRBV28 and TRBJ2-7, with D possibly being TRBD2 (6 bases). The receptor comes from a woman aged 45-65 years with acute or convalescent COVID-19. The sequencing sample was made of peripheral blood. This CDR3 reads CASSFGGIEQYF. The CDR3 nucleotides read TGTGCCAGCAGTTTTGGAGGGATCGAGCAGTACTTC.